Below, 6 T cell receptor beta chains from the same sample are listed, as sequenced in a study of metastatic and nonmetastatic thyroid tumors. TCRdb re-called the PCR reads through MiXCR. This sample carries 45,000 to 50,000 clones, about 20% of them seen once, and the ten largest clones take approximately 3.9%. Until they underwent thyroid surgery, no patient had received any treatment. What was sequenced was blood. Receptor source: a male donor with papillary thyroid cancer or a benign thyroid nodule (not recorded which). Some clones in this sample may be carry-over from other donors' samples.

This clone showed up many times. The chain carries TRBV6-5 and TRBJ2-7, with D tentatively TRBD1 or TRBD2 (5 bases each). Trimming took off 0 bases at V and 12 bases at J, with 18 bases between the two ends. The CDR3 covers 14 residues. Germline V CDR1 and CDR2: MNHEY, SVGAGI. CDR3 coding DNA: TGTGCCAGCAGTTACTCGTGGGACCTGAAGATACTGTACTTC. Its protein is CASSYSWDLKILYF.

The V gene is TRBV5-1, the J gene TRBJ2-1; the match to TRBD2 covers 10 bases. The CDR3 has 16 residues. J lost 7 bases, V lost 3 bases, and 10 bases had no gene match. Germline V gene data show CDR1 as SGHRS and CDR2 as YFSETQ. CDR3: CASSSHITSGKNEQFF. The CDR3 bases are TGCGCCAGCAGCTCCCATATTACTAGCGGGAAGAATGAGCAGTTCTTC.

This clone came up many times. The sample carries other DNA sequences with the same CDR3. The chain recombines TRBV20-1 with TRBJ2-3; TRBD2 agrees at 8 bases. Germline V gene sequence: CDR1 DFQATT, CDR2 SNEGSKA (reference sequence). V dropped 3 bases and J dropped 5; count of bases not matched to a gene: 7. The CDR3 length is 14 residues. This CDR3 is CSASISGDGDTQYF. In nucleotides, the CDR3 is TGCAGTGCTAGTATTAGCGGGGATGGAGATACGCAGTATTTT.

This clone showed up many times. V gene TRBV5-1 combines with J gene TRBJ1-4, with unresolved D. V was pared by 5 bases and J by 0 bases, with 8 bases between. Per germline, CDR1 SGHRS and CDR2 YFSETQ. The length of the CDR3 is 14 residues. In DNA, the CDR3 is TGCGCCAGCAGGAACGGTCCAACTAATGAAAAACTGTTTTTT. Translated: CASRNGPTNEKLFF.

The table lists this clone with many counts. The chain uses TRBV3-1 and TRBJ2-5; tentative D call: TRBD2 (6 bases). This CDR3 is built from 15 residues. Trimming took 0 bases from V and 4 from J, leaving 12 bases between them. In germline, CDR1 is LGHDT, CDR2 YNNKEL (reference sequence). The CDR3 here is CASSQDVGSGETQYF. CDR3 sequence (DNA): TGTGCCAGCAGCCAAGATGTCGGTAGCGGAGAGACCCAGTACTTC.

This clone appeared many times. This chain's CDR3 is CASSLSSNQPQHF. In DNA form, the CDR3 reads TGTGCCAGCAGTTTGAGTAGCAATCAGCCCCAGCATTTT. V gene TRBV28 combines with J gene TRBJ1-5, with D uncertain. The germline CDR1 and CDR2 sequences are MDHEN and SYDVKM. V lost 3 bases and J lost 0, with 3 bases in between. This CDR3 contains 13 residues.